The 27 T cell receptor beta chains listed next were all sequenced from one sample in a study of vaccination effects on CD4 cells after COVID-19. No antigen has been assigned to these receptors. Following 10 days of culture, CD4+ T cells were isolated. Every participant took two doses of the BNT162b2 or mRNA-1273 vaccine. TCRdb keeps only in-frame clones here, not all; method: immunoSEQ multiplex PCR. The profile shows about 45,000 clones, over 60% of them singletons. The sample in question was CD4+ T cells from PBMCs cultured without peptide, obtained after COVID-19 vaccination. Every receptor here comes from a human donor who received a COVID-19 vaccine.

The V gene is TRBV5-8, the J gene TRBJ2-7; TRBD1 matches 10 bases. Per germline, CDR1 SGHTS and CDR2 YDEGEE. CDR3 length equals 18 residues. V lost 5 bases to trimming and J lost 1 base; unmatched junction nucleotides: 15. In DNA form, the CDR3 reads TGTGCCAGCAGAGTTCTGGCCCCCGGGACAGGGGATTCCTACGAGCAGTACTTC. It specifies CASRVLAPGTGDSYEQYF.

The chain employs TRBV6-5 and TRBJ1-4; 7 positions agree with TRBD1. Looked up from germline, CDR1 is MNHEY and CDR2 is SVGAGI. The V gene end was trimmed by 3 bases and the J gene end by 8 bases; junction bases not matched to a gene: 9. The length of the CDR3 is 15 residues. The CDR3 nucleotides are TGTGCCAGCAGTTATGAGGGGGCAACTGGGGAAAAACTGTTTTTT. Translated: CASSYEGATGEKLFF.

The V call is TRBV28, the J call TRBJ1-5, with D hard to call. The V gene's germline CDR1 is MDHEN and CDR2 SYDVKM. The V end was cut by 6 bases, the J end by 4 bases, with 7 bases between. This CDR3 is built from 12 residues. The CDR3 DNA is TGTGCCAGCAGGTTTGAAAATCAGCCCCAGCATTTT. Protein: CASRFENQPQHF.

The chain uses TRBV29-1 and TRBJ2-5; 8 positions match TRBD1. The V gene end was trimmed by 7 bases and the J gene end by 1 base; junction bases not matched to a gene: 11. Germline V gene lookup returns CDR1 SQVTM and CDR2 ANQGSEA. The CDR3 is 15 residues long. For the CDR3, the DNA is TGCAGCGCCAGGCCCGGGACAGGAGCCCAAGAGACCCAGTACTTC. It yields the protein CSARPGTGAQETQYF. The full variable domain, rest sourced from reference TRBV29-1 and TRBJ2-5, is SAVISQKPSRDICQRGTSLTIQCQVDSQVTMMFWYRQQPGQSLTLIATANQGSEATYESGFVIDKFPISRPNLTFSTLTVSNMSPEDSSIYLCSARPGTGAQETQYFGPGTRLLVL.

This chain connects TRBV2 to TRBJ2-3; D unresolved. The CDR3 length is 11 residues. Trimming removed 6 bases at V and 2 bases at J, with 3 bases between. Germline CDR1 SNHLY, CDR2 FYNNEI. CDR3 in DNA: TGTGCCAGCAGCTACACAGATACGCAGTATTTT. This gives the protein CASSYTDTQYF.

CDR3 coding DNA: TGTGCCAGCAGTTTGACAGGGAATCAAGAGACCCAGTACTTC. This gives the protein CASSLTGNQETQYF. The chain combines TRBV11-2 with TRBJ2-5; 7 nucleotides line up with TRBD1. Germline lookup yields CDR1 SGHAT and CDR2 FQNNGV. The CDR3 is made up of 14 amino acids. The J segment lost 2 bases and the V segment lost 6 bases, leaving 6 bases of the junction unmatched.

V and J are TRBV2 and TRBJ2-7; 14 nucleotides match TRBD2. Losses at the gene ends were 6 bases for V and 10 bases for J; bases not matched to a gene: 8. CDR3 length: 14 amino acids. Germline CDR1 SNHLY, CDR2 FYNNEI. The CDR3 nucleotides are TGTGCCAGCAGCCGGACTAGCGGGAGGTCGCAACAGTACTTC. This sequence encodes CASSRTSGRSQQYF.

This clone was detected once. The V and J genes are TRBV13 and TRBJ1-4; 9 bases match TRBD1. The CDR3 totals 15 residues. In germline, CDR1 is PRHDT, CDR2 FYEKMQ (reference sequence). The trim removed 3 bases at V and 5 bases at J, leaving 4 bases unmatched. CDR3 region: CASSLGQGLNEKLFF. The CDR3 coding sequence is TGTGCCAGCAGCTTGGGACAGGGATTAAATGAAAAACTGTTTTTT.

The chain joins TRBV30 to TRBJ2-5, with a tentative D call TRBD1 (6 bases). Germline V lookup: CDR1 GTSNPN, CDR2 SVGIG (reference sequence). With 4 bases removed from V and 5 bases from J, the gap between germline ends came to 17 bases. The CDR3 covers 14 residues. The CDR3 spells CAWNTQGRRETQYF. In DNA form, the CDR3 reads TGTGCCTGGAATACCCAGGGGCGCAGGGAGACCCAGTACTTC.

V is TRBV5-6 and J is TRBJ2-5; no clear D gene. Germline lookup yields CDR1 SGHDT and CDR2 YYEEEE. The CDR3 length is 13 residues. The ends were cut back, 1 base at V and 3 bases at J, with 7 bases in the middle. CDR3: CASSLFSEETQYF. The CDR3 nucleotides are TGTGCCAGCAGCTTGTTTTCAGAAGAGACCCAGTACTTC.

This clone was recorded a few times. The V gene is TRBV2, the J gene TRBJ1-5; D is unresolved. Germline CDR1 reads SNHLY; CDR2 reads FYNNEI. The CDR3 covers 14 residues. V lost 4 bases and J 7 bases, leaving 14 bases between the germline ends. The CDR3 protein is CASSGTPHRQPQHF. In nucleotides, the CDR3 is TGTGCCAGCAGTGGGACGCCACACCGACAGCCCCAGCATTTT.

The CDR3 region has the DNA TGTGCCAGTAGTCGGCAGATACAAGAGACCCAGTACTTC. It yields the protein CASSRQIQETQYF. This chain joins TRBV19 and TRBJ2-5; no clear D gene. The germline V and J ends were trimmed by 5 bases and 2 bases, with 9 bases remaining between them. The CDR3 consists of 13 residues. Germline V CDR1 and CDR2: LNHDA, SQIVND (reference sequence).

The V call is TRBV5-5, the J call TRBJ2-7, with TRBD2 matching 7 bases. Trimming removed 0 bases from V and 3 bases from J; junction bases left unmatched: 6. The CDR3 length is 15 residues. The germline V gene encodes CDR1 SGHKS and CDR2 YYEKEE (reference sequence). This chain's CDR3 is CASSLARASGYEQYF. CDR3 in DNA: TGTGCCAGCAGCTTGGCCCGGGCTAGCGGCTACGAGCAGTACTTC.

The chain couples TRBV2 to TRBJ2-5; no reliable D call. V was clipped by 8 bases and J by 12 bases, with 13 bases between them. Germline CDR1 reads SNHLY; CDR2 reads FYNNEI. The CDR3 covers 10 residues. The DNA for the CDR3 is TGTGCCAGCTCAATAAGCAAAAAGTACTTC. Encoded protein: CASSISKKYF.

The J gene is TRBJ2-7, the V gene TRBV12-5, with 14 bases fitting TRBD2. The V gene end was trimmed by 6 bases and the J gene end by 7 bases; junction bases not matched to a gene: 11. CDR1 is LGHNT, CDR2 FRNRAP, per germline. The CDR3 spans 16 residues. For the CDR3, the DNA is TGTGCTAGTGGCTTCGCTGGGACTAGCGGGAGTAATGAGCAGTACTTC. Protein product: CASGFAGTSGSNEQYF.

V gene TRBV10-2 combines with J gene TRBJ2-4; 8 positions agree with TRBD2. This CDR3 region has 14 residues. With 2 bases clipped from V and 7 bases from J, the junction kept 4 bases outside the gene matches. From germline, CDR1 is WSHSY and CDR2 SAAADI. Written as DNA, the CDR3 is TGCGCCAGCAGTGAGCGGGGGGGGGCCAACATTCAGTACTTC. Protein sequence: CASSERGGANIQYF.

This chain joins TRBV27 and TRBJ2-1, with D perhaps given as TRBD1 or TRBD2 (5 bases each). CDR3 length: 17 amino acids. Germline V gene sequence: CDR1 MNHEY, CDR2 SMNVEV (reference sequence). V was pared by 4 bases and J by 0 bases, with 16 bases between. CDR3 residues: CASSSLRDVSSYNEQFF. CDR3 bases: TGTGCCAGCAGTTCACTCCGGGACGTCAGCTCCTACAATGAGCAGTTCTTC.

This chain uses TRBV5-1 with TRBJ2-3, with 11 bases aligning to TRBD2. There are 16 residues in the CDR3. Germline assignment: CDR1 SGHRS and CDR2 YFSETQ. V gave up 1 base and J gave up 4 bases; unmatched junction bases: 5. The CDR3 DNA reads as TGCGCCAGCAGCTTGCAACTAGCGGGAGTTGCAGATACGCAGTATTTT. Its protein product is CASSLQLAGVADTQYF. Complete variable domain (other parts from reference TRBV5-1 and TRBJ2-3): KAGVTQTPRYLIKTRGQQVTLSCSPISGHRSVSWYQQTPGQGLQFLFEYFSETQRNKGNFPGRFSGRQFSNSRSEMNVSTLELGDSALYLCASSLQLAGVADTQYFGPGTRLTVL.

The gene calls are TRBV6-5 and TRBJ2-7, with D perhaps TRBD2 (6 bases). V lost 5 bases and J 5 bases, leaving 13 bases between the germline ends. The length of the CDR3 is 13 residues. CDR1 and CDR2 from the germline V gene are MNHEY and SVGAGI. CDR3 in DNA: TGTGCCAGCAGTCCGACGAGGAGGGACGAGCAGTACTTC. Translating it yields CASSPTRRDEQYF.

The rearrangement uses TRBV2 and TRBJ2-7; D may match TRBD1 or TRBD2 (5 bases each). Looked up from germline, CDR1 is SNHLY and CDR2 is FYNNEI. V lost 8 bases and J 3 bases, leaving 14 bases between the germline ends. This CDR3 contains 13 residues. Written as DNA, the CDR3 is TGTGCCAGCGCAAGGGACGTCAACTACGAGCAGTACTTC. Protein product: CASARDVNYEQYF.

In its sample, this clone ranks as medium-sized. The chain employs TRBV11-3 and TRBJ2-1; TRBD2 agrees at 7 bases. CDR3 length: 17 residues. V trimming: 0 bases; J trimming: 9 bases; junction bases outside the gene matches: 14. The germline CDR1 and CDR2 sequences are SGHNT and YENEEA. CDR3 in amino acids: CASSLDQGGSFPGEQFF. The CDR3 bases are TGTGCCAGCAGCTTAGATCAGGGCGGGAGCTTCCCCGGTGAGCAGTTCTTC.

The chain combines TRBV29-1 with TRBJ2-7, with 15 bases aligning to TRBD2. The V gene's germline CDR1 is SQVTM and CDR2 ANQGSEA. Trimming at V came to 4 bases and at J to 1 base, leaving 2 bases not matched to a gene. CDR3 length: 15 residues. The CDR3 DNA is TGCAGCGTTGGGGGGACTAGCGGGAGGTCCTACGAGCAGTACTTC. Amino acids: CSVGGTSGRSYEQYF.

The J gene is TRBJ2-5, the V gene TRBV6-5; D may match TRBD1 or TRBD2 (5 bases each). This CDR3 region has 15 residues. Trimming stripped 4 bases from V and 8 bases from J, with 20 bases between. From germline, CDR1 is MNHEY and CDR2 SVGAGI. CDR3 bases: TGTGCCAGCAGTTTCTCGTGGGGCCGGGAAGGTACCCAGTACTTC. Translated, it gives CASSFSWGREGTQYF.

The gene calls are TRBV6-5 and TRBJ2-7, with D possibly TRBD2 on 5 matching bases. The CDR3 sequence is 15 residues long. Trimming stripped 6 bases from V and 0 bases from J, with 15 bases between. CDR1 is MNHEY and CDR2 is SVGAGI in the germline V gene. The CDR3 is CASRMDSLSSYEQYF. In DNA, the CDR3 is TGTGCCAGCAGGATGGACTCGCTATCCTCCTACGAGCAGTACTTC.

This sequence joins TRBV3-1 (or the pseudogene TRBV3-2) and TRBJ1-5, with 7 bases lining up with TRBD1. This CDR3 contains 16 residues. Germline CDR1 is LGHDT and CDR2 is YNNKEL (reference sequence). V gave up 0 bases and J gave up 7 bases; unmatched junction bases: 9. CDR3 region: CASSQDWTGRGQPQHF. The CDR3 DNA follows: TGTGCCAGCAGCCAAGATTGGACAGGACGAGGGCAGCCCCAGCATTTT.

CDR3 loop: CASSLSTGKQPQHF. CDR3 nucleotides: TGTGCCAGCAGTTTATCTACAGGGAAACAGCCCCAGCATTTT. The chain carries TRBV27 and TRBJ1-5; D perhaps matches TRBD1 (6 bases). V lost 0 bases to trimming and J lost 7 bases, with 10 bases between them. This CDR3 contains 14 residues. Germline assignment: CDR1 MNHEY and CDR2 SMNVEV (reference sequence).

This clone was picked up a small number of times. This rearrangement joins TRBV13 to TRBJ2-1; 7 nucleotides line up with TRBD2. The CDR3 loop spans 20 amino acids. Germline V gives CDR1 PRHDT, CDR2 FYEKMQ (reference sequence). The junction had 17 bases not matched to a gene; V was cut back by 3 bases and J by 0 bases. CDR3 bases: TGTGCCAGCAGCTTTGGGGTCCGGGACTACCGACGTAACTCCTACAATGAGCAGTTCTTC. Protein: CASSFGVRDYRRNSYNEQFF.